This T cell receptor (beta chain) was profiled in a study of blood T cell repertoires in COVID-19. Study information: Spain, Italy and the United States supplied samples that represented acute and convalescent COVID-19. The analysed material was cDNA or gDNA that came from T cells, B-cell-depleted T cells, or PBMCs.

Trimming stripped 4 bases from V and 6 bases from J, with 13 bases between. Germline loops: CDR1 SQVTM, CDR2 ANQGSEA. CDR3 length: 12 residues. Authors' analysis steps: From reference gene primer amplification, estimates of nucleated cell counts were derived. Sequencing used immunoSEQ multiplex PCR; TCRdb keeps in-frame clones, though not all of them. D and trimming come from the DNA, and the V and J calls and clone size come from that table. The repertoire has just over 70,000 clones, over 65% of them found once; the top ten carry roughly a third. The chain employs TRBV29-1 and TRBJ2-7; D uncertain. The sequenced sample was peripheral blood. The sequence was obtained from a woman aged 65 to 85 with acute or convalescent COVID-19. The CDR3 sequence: CSVGPPGTEQYF. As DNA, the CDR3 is TGCAGCGTTGGCCCCCCAGGCACCGAGCAGTACTTC.